The clone carrying this T cell receptor (beta chain) was seen a few times. These data are taken from a study of PD-1 blockade in classical Hodgkin lymphoma. Specified time point: newly diagnosed, previously untreated cHL patient sample. Method: immunoSEQ multiplex PCR; TCRdb's copy keeps in-frame clones and lacks some. The table includes 25,000 to 35,000 clones, roughly 94% detected once. V lost 0 bases and J lost 13, with 9 bases in between. The germline V gene encodes CDR1 WNHNN and CDR2 SYGVQD (reference sequence). This CDR3 is built from 12 residues. Specimen: peripheral blood mononuclear cells (PBMCs). This rearrangement joins TRBV10-1 to TRBJ2-2, with TRBD2 as a possible D gene (6 bases). This TCR came from a human donor with classical Hodgkin lymphoma. The CDR3 DNA is TGCGCCAGCAGTGAGTCGGGAGGTGGGCTGTTTTTT. It codes for CASSESGGGLFF.